The clone carrying this T cell receptor beta chain was seen a handful of times. The sample originates from a study of cytomegalovirus exposure and HLA in healthy donors. The PCR contained 60 Vbeta and 13 Jbeta primers. Assay used: immunoSEQ multiplex PCR; TCRdb lists only in-frame clones, some missing. The table lists about 190,000 clones, roughly 77% of them singletons. After removal of 1 base from V and 2 bases from J, the junction contained 10 bases not matched to a gene. There are 18 residues in the CDR3. Per the germline V gene, CDR1 is SGHRS and CDR2 is YFSETQ. The sample consisted of PBMCs. J is TRBJ2-1 and V is TRBV5-1, with 9 bases matching TRBD2. The receptor was derived from a woman under 40 in good health and CMV-seropositive. The CDR3 is CASSLHHSGSGPYNEQFF. The CDR3 bases are TGCGCCAGCAGCTTGCACCATAGCGGGAGTGGGCCCTACAATGAGCAGTTCTTC.